This T cell receptor beta chain is from a study of control samples from healthy donors and cancer patients. Sequencing used immunoSEQ multiplex PCR; TCRdb keeps in-frame clones, though not all of them. This sample has roughly 400,000 clones; 80% to 95% occur once, and the top ten carry approximately 6.3%. The receptor was isolated from a man aged 40-50 years with head and neck cancer. The sequencing input was PBMCs.

The CDR3 bases are TGCGCCAGCAGCCCTTTAGGGTACGAGCAGTACTTC. Translation gives CASSPLGYEQYF. The chain combines TRBV4-1 with TRBJ2-7; D is uncertain. Germline CDR1 is MGHRA and CDR2 is YSYEKL. The V and J ends lost 4 bases and 4 bases respectively, with 8 bases between them. The CDR3 consists of 12 residues.